This T cell receptor (beta chain) was observed in a study of blood T cell repertoires in COVID-19. Study context: There were acute and convalescent COVID-19 samples, and they came from the United States, Italy and Spain.

This clone turned up a few times. In the authors' workflow: Nucleated cell number was recorded as an estimate derived from reference gene primer amplification. Profiling relied on immunoSEQ multiplex PCR, and the TCRdb table lists in-frame clones only, not all of them. D and trimming were read from the DNA, whereas the V and J calls and clone size are those reported in that table. The table records more than 200,000 clones, 80% to 90% of them present only once. V was cut by 0 bases and J by 1 base, with 7 bases left in between. CDR3 length equals 14 residues. Germline V gives CDR1 LGHNA, CDR2 YSLEER. The clonotype comes from a woman aged 80 or older with acute or convalescent COVID-19. The rearrangement links TRBV4-3 to TRBJ2-7; maybe TRBD1 (5 bases). The sample comprised peripheral blood. CDR3 DNA sequence: TGCGCCAGCAGCCAAGAGCAGGGATCCTACGAGCAGTACTTC. Protein product: CASSQEQGSYEQYF.